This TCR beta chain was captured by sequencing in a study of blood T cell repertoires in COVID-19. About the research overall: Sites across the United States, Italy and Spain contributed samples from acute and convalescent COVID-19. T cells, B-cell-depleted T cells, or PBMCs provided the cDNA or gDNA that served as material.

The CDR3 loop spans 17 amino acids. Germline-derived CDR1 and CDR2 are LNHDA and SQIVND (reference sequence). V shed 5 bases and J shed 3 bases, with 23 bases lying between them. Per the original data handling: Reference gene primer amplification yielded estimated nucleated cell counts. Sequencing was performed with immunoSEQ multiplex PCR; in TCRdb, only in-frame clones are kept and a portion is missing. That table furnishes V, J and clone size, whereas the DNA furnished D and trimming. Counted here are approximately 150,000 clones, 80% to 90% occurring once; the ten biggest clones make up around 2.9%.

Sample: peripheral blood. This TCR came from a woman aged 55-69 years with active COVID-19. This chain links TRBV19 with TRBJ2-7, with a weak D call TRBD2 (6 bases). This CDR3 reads CASSYRARNGRNYEQYF. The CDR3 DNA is TGTGCCAGTAGTTATAGGGCTAGAAATGGGAGGAACTACGAGCAGTACTTC.